This T cell receptor (delta chain) was identified during a study of γδ T cells in repeated Plasmodium falciparum infection. Study at large: Donors were malaria-exposed Malian children or age- and gender-matched Australian children.

Study-wide results and limits: One small rural Malian village, predominantly a single ethnic group, supplied the cohort. Vdelta2-negative gammadelta repertoires appeared less diverse and less shared in Malian than Australian children.

Gammadelta T cells were flow-sorted from PBMC into Vgamma9/Vdelta2+ and Vdelta2-negative populations for bulk analysis. Many counts were recorded for this clone. No antigen is known for it. The TCRdb protein, from a much larger clone, departs from this DNA's translation at residue 6, likely by read error; the protein shown derives from the DNA. This CDR3 spans 17 amino acids. Germline V gene data show CDR1 as TSWWSYY and CDR2 as QGS. Trimming took 3 bases from V and 4 from J, leaving 18 bases between them. Sequencing covered both gamma and delta TCR chains per sample. TCRdb fed the multiplex PCR reads into CATT to redo clone calling. The table lists 93,000 or so delta-chain clones, approximately 0.96% of them singletons, with 9.6% in the top ten.

The sequence came from a pool of human donors (malaria-infected and uninfected, not separated). The chain recombines TRDV1 with TRDJ2; D might be TRDD3 (6 bases). Sequenced input: gamma-delta T cells from blood. The CDR3 DNA sequence: TGTGCTCTTGGGGACACTAATTCGGGGATCAGGACAGCACAACTCTTCTTT. It yields the protein CALGDTNSGIRTAQLFF.